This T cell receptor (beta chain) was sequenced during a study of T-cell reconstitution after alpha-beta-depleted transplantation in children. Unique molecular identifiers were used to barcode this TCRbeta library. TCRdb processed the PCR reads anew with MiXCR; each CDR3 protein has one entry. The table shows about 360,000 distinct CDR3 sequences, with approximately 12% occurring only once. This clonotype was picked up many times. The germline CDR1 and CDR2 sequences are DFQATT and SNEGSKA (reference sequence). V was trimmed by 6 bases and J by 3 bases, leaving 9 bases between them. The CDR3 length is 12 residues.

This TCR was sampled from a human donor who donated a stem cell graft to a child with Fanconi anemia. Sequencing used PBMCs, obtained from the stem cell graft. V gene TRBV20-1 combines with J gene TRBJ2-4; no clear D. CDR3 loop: CSAGFVKNIQYF. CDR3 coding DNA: TGCAGTGCAGGTTTTGTCAAAAACATTCAGTACTTC.